The rows below give T cell receptor beta chains drawn from one sample of a study of CD8 T cells in ankylosing spondylitis. TCRdb reprocessed the 5' RACE reads with MiXCR, giving one entry per CDR3 protein. The sample holds about 240,000 distinct CDR3 sequences; 10% are singletons and the top ten take about 2.8%. Sequenced input: blood, either unsorted or a sorted T cell fraction (not recorded which). These receptor sequences come from a male donor with ankylosing spondylitis or in good health (not recorded which). Both conserved end residues are part of each CDR3. The order of the fields is D gene, J gene, clone size, V gene, CDR3 protein, CDR3 DNA. D genes are given only for firm matches. The listing skips clone size in some rows; elsewhere it reads once, few, many or a size class.

>TRBD2|TRBJ2-5|many|TRBV27
CASSHSTSSGETQYF
TGTGCCAGCAGCCACTCGACTAGCTCAGGGGAGACCCAGTACTTC
>NA|TRBJ2-5|NA|TRBV12-3/TRBV12-4
CACRTVETQYF
TGTGCCTGTCGAACCGTAGAGACCCAGTACTTC
>NA|TRBJ1-6|NA|TRBV4-2
CASSQVPGRLYNSPLHF
TGTGCCAGCAGCCAAGTCCCAGGGCGCCTATATAATTCACCCCTCCACTTT
>TRBD2|TRBJ2-5|NA|TRBV30
CAWSVSTSGGTQETQYF
TGTGCCTGGAGTGTCTCCACTAGCGGGGGGACCCAAGAGACCCAGTACTTC
>TRBD2|TRBJ2-5|many|TRBV10-3
CAISVGRGQETQYF
TGTGCCATCAGTGTGGGGCGGGGGCAAGAGACCCAGTACTTC
>TRBD2|TRBJ2-1|NA|TRBV7-6
CASSLEAGGKYNEQFF
TGTGCCAGCAGCTTAGAGGCGGGGGGTAAATACAATGAGCAGTTCTTC
>NA|TRBJ2-3|NA|TRBV21-1
CATSKKGRGYTDTQYF
TGTGCCACCAGCAAAAAGGGGAGGGGGTACACAGATACGCAGTATTTT
>NA|TRBJ1-1|many|TRBV7-6
CASSIGRTTEAFF
TGTGCCAGCAGCATAGGACGGACCACTGAAGCTTTCTTT
>NA|TRBJ2-1|few|TRBV11-2
CASSPGVGSYNEQFF
TGTGCCAGCAGCCCTGGGGTAGGGTCCTACAATGAGCAGTTCTTC
>NA|TRBJ1-1|many|TRBV20-1
CSCRGTLNTEAFF
TGCAGTTGCCGGGGGACGTTGAACACTGAAGCTTTCTTT
>TRBD1|TRBJ1-6|many|TRBV25-1
CASSEDRGGNSPLHF
TGTGCCAGCAGTGAAGACAGGGGAGGAAATTCACCCCTCCACTTT
>TRBD2|TRBJ2-5|many|TRBV25-1
CASSDDGTSGTILVGETQYF
TGTGCCAGCAGTGATGATGGGACTAGCGGGACCATCCTGGTAGGAGAGACCCAGTACTTC
>NA|TRBJ2-1|many|TRBV6-2/TRBV6-3
CASSLSGGSFNEQFF
TGTGCCAGCAGTTTGAGCGGAGGGTCTTTCAATGAGCAGTTCTTC
>TRBD1|TRBJ1-5|many|TRBV20-1
CSASSRGDGGQPQHF
TGCAGTGCTAGTTCCAGGGGGGACGGCGGTCAGCCCCAGCATTTT
>NA|TRBJ1-5|NA|TRBV20-1
CSATDKGGGGQPQHF
TGCAGTGCTACCGATAAGGGGGGAGGTGGACAGCCCCAGCATTTT
>NA|TRBJ1-1|many|TRBV2
CASSEGAGTEAFF
TGTGCCAGCAGTGAGGGGGCGGGCACTGAAGCTTTCTTT
>TRBD1|TRBJ2-5|few|TRBV6-1
CASRGDRGRGRPRETQYF
TGTGCCAGCAGGGGGGACAGGGGCAGGGGGCGTCCGCGGGAGACCCAGTACTTC
>NA|TRBJ2-5|NA|TRBV11-1
CASLGTDSRRALQETQYF
TGTGCCAGCCTGGGGACGGATTCTCGCAGGGCCTTACAAGAGACCCAGTACTTC
>NA|TRBJ2-7|many|TRBV4-2
CASSQEAGLYEQYF
TGTGCCAGCAGCCAAGAGGCGGGGCTCTACGAGCAGTACTTC
>NA|TRBJ2-5|many|TRBV7-8
CASSPGQQETQYF
TGCGCCAGCAGTCCAGGACAGCAAGAGACCCAGTACTTC
>NA|TRBJ2-7|many|TRBV5-6
CASSFNRDVFYEQYF
TGTGCCAGCAGCTTTAACAGGGACGTTTTCTACGAGCAGTACTTC
>NA|TRBJ2-3|many|TRBV18
CASSPSGSFTDTQYF
TGTGCCAGCTCACCCTCGGGCAGTTTCACAGATACGCAGTATTTT
>TRBD1|TRBJ1-1|many|TRBV19
CASSRGRMNTEAFF
TGTGCCAGTAGCAGGGGGCGGATGAACACTGAAGCTTTCTTT
>TRBD2|TRBJ2-1|few|TRBV4-2
CASSQETLAGAYGPRNEQFF
TGTGCCAGCAGCCAAGAGACCCTAGCGGGGGCCTATGGCCCTCGGAATGAGCAGTTCTTC
>NA|TRBJ1-2|few|TRBV19
CASSIRTANYGYTF
TGTGCCAGTAGTATACGGACAGCTAACTATGGCTACACCTTC
>NA|TRBJ1-5|many|TRBV18
CASSPRDGSPQHF
TGTGCCAGCTCACCTAGGGATGGCTCGCCCCAGCATTTT
>NA|TRBJ2-3|few|TRBV14
CASSQIHTQYF
TGTGCCAGCAGCCAAATCCATACGCAGTATTTT
>TRBD2|TRBJ2-7|few|TRBV10-2
CASISSLADTYEQYF
TGCGCCAGCATTTCTTCCCTAGCGGACACCTACGAGCAGTACTTC
>NA|TRBJ2-2|many|TRBV12-3/TRBV12-4
CASIPDLNTGELFF
TGTGCCAGCATTCCTGACTTGAACACCGGGGAGCTGTTTTTT
>NA|TRBJ2-7|many|TRBV6-5
CASSYSSDSYEQYF
TGTGCCAGCAGTTACTCGTCAGACTCCTACGAGCAGTACTTC
>NA|TRBJ1-1|few|TRBV5-1
CASSSKMNTEAFF
TGCGCCAGCAGCTCTAAGATGAACACTGAAGCTTTCTTT
>NA|TRBJ2-7|many|TRBV20-1
CSAAQGNEQYF
TGCAGTGCTGCTCAGGGTAACGAGCAGTACTTC
>NA|TRBJ2-5|many|TRBV7-2
CASSRSQAGETQYF
TGTGCCAGCAGCCGATCTCAAGCCGGAGAGACCCAGTACTTC
>NA|TRBJ1-1|many|TRBV20-1
CSAREGRLMNTEAFF
TGCAGTGCTAGAGAGGGCAGGTTAATGAACACTGAAGCTTTCTTT
>NA|TRBJ1-5|few|TRBV19
CASSFPDQPQHF
TGTGCCAGTAGTTTCCCGGATCAGCCCCAGCATTTT
>TRBD1|TRBJ2-7|few|TRBV3-1
CASSPQGAKGEQYF
TGTGCCAGCAGCCCACAGGGGGCCAAGGGCGAGCAGTACTTC
>NA|TRBJ2-1|many|TRBV5-1
CASSLEASSYNEQFF
TGTGCCAGCAGCTTAGAGGCCAGCTCCTACAATGAGCAGTTCTTC
>TRBD2|TRBJ2-1|few|TRBV19
CASSIDSPGRDEQFF
TGTGCCAGTAGTATTGACTCCCCAGGGAGGGATGAGCAGTTCTTC
>NA|TRBJ1-3|many|TRBV18
CASSPVVGTGNTIYF
TGTGCCAGCTCACCGGTTGTCGGGACTGGAAACACCATATATTTT
>NA|TRBJ2-1|few|TRBV3-1
CASSRVGVGEQFF
TGTGCCAGCAGCCGAGTAGGGGTAGGGGAGCAGTTCTTC
>NA|TRBJ1-5|many|TRBV12-3/TRBV12-4
CASSLERAQHF
TGTGCCAGCAGTTTAGAGAGGGCCCAGCATTTT
>NA|TRBJ2-5|NA|TRBV7-6
CASSLVDKETQYF
TGTGCCAGCAGCTTAGTAGACAAGGAGACCCAGTACTTC
>NA|TRBJ2-2|many|TRBV10-3
CATLRGANTGELFF
TGTGCCACCCTGCGGGGCGCGAACACCGGGGAGCTGTTTTTT
>NA|TRBJ2-5|NA|TRBV24-1
CATSAGTETQYF
TGTGCCACCAGCGCAGGCACAGAGACCCAGTACTTC
>TRBD2|TRBJ2-1|many|TRBV5-1
CASRPHQTSGDNEQFF
TGCGCCAGCAGACCCCATCAGACTAGCGGGGACAATGAGCAGTTCTTC
>NA|TRBJ2-7|many|TRBV20-1
CSARTRYEQYF
TGCAGTGCCAGGACCCGCTACGAGCAGTACTTC
>NA|TRBJ2-7|many|TRBV5-1
CASSKSSYEQYF
TGCGCCAGCAGCAAAAGCTCCTACGAGCAGTACTTC
>TRBD2|TRBJ2-3|NA|TRBV5-1
CASSPFSGGATDTQYF
TGCGCCAGCAGCCCCTTTAGCGGGGGGGCGACAGATACGCAGTATTTT
>TRBD2|TRBJ2-3|few|TRBV11-1
CASSLGGPERGSWTDTQYF
TGTGCCAGCAGCTTAGGGGGCCCGGAGCGGGGGTCATGGACAGATACGCAGTATTTT
>NA|TRBJ1-4|many|TRBV30
CAWSKGRIATNEKLFF
TGTGCCTGGAGTAAGGGGAGGATTGCAACTAATGAAAAACTGTTTTTT